This T cell receptor (beta chain) was profiled in a study of cytomegalovirus exposure and HLA in healthy donors. General study points: A later analysis showed that HLA-associated TCR beta chains had undergone more clonal expansion than equally common others.

It was healthy bone marrow donors who served as donors. Trimming took off 4 bases at V and 5 bases at J, with 14 bases between the two ends. The germline V gene encodes CDR1 KGHSH and CDR2 LQKENI. There are 14 residues in the CDR3. With 60 Vbeta and 13 Jbeta primers, the PCR was carried out. The protocol was immunoSEQ multiplex PCR, while the TCRdb copy is restricted to in-frame clones and leaves out a portion. The data show approximately 93,000 clones, 65% seen once. As concerns this clone: What it binds is unknown.

Sequencing was performed on PBMCs. This chain joins TRBV18 and TRBJ2-5; D possibly corresponds to TRBD1 (6 bases). The TCR was taken from a boy aged 10-17 years in good health and CMV-seropositive. The CDR3 reads CASSRTTGTETQYF. The CDR3 coding sequence is TGTGCCAGCTCACGAACAACAGGGACGGAGACCCAGTACTTC.